Included here is one T cell receptor (beta chain) sequence, with context. The data belong to a study of CD8 T cells in Susac syndrome. An input of roughly 0.45 to 1 ug of RNA was subjected to reverse transcription using random hexamers. TCRdb re-called the immunoSEQ multiplex PCR reads through MiXCR, storing one row per CDR3 protein. The repertoire holds 130,000 or so distinct CDR3 sequences, with over 90% as singletons. The V segment lost 10 bases and the J segment 5 bases; nucleotides outside the gene matches: 7. The CDR3 is 13 residues long. Germline CDR1 and CDR2: MGHDK and SYGVNS. The chain links TRBV25-1 to TRBJ2-2; 7 bases match TRBD2. The receptor was isolated from a human donor with Susac syndrome. Sequences were obtained from CD8+ T cells from PBMCs. Here the CDR3 DNA reads TGTGCCACCGAAAAGCGGGGAACCGGGGAGCTGTTTTTT. Its translation is CATEKRGTGELFF.